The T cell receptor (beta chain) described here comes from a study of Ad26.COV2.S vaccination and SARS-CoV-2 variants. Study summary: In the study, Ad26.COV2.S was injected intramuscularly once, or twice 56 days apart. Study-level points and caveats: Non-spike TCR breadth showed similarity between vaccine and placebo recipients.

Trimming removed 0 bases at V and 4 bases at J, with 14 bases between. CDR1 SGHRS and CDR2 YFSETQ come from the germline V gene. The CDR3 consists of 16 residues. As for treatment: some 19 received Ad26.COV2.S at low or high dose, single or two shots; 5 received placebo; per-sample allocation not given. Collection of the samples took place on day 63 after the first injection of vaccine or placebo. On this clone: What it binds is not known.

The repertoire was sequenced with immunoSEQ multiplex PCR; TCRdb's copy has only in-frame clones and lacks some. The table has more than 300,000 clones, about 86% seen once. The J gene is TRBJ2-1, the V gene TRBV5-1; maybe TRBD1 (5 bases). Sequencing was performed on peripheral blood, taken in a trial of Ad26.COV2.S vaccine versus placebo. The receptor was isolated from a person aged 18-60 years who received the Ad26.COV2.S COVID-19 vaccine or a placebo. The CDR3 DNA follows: TGCGCCAGCAGCTTGGAGTCTCAGGGTCCGTACAATGAGCAGTTCTTC. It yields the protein CASSLESQGPYNEQFF.